The clone carrying this T cell receptor (beta chain) has ten or more counts. Its antigen is unidentified. The sample is drawn from a study of neurological immune-mediated disorders. Study-level findings and limits: The study found the most TCR clonal expansion in HTLV-1-associated myelopathy and the least in multiple sclerosis, below healthy controls.

Synthesis of cDNA was performed by 5'RACE using 10-nucleotide random UMIs. Each CDR3 protein is one row after TCRdb ran MiXCR on the 5' RACE reads. The sample has about 35,000 distinct CDR3 sequences, less than 8.5% seen once; the top ten hold roughly 4.3%. What was sequenced was PBMCs. The TCR was taken from a woman aged 40 to 50 in good health.

The CDR3: CASSTLGGGQPQHF. As DNA, the CDR3 is TGTGCCAGCAGTACCTTGGGGGGGGGCCAGCCCCAGCATTTT. The rearrangement links TRBV7-9 to TRBJ1-5, with a possible D match to TRBD1 (6 bases). Germline-derived CDR1 and CDR2 are SEHNR and FQNEAQ (reference sequence). The V and J ends lost 6 bases and 7 bases respectively, with 16 bases between them. This CDR3 comprises 14 residues.